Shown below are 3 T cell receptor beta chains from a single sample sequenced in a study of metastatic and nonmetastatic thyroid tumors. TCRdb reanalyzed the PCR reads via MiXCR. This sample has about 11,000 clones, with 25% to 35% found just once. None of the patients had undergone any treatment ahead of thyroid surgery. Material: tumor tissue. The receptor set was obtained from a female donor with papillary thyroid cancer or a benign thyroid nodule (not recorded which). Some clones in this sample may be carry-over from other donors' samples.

CDR3: CSAITSGRASEQFF. CDR3 DNA sequence: TGCAGTGCTATAACTAGCGGGAGGGCCAGTGAGCAGTTCTTC. The chain recombines TRBV20-1 with TRBJ2-1; TRBD2 aligns across 13 bases. This CDR3 has 14 residues. CDR1 is DFQATT and CDR2 is SNEGSKA in the germline V gene (reference sequence). Trimming at V came to 4 bases and at J to 9 bases, leaving 6 bases not matched to a gene.

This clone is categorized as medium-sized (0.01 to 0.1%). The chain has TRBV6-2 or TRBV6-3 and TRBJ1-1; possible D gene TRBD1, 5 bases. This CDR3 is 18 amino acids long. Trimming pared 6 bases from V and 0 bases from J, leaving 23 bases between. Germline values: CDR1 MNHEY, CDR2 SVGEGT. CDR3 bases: TGTGCCAGCAGCACCATAAATCGCAGGGTGGGGATGAACACTGAAGCTTTCTTT. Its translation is CASSTINRRVGMNTEAFF.

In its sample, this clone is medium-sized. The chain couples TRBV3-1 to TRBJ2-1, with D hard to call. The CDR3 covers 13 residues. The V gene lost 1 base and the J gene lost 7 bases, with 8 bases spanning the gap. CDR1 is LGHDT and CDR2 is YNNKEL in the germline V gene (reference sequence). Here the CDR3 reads CASSQVRLNEQFF. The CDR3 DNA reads TGTGCCAGCAGCCAAGTCCGATTGAATGAGCAGTTCTTC.